This TCR beta chain originates from a study of CD8 T cells in acute hepatitis C reinfection. Notes on this clone: The antigen is unknown.

Produced via immunoSEQ multiplex PCR; TCRdb's table is partial and in-frame only. This sample yields tens of thousands of clones, of which about 83% are seen a single time; 0.5% to 0.65% belongs to the top ten. Documented time point: naive CD8 control sorted from an acute-time-point sample. Whole-study findings and limits: Acute resolver, follow-up resolver and acute chronic samples had similar high diversity.

Sequenced sample: naive CD8+ T cells from PBMCs. The TCR originated in a man aged 30-40 years with chronic hepatitis C.

The DNA of the CDR3 is TGTGCCAGCAGCCTAGACGGACAGGGTGGAAACTATGGCTACACCTTC. Translation gives CASSLDGQGGNYGYTF. The chain has TRBV7-9 and TRBJ1-2; 8 bases are a match to TRBD1. Unmatched junction bases numbered 10, after V lost 5 bases and J lost 2 bases. The CDR3 spans 16 residues. Germline V gene lookup returns CDR1 SEHNR and CDR2 FQNEAQ (reference sequence).